A single sample gave rise to the 8 T cell receptor beta chains below, sequenced in a study of T cell responses to AZD1222 COVID-19 vaccine. The method was immunoSEQ multiplex PCR; TCRdb's version includes in-frame clones alone and lacks a portion of them. Of about 130,000 clones listed, just over 85% are singletons. The specimen was peripheral blood, collected on day 0 of AZD1222 vaccination. Source of these receptors: an adult in good health.

Notes on this clone: Other DNA variants within this sample encode the same CDR3. CDR3 loop: CASSPPLAGETGELFF. The CDR3 DNA sequence: TGTGCCAGCTCACCGCCACTAGCGGGAGAAACCGGGGAGCTGTTTTTT. The chain combines TRBV18 with TRBJ2-2; 11 nucleotides align to TRBD2. V was clipped by 3 bases and J by 5 bases; unmatched bases: 5. Germline CDR1 reads KGHSH; CDR2 reads LQKENI. CDR3 length equals 16 residues.

CDR3 residues: CASSLGSGSNQETQYF. The CDR3 nucleotides read TGTGCCAGCAGCTTAGGCTCGGGCAGTAACCAAGAGACCCAGTACTTC. This sequence joins TRBV5-8 and TRBJ2-5; the D is unclear. The V end lost 2 bases, the J end lost 0 bases, and 14 bases lay between the germline ends. The CDR3 sequence is 16 residues long. Germline assignment: CDR1 SGHTS and CDR2 YDEGEE.

This chain uses TRBV27 with TRBJ2-6, with 11 bases identical to TRBD1. With V trimmed by 6 bases and J by 2 bases, 3 bases remained unmatched. The CDR3 contains 16 residues. The germline CDR1 and CDR2 sequences are MNHEY and SMNVEV (reference sequence). This CDR3 is CASSKDRGPGANVLTF. The CDR3 nucleotides are TGTGCCAGCAGCAAGGACAGGGGGCCTGGGGCCAACGTCCTGACTTTC. Drawing the rest from reference TRBV27 and TRBJ2-6, the complete variable domain is EAQVTQNPRYLITVTGKKLTVTCSQNMNHEYMSWYRQDPGLGLRQIYYSMNVEVTDKGDVPEGYKVSRKEKRNFPLILESPSPNQTSLYFCASSKDRGPGANVLTFGAGSRLTVL.

The chain uses TRBV6-5 and TRBJ1-5, with a tentative D call TRBD1 (5 bases). Germline V gives CDR1 MNHEY, CDR2 SVGAGI. Trimming took off 2 bases at V and 3 bases at J, with 11 bases between the two ends. This CDR3 has 15 residues. The CDR3 DNA follows: TGTGCCAGCAGTTACCGGCAGGGACTCAATCAGCCCCAGCATTTT. As protein: CASSYRQGLNQPQHF.

The V gene is TRBV6-1, the J gene TRBJ1-4; D not resolved. CDR3 length equals 16 residues. The V end was cut by 0 bases, the J end by 0 bases, with 8 bases between. Germline loops: CDR1 MNHNS, CDR2 SASEGT. Here the CDR3 reads CASSEAAGATNEKLFF. As DNA, the CDR3 is TGTGCCAGCAGTGAAGCTGCCGGTGCAACTAATGAAAAACTGTTTTTT.

The chain is built from TRBV18 and TRBJ1-2; D ambiguous. CDR3 length: 14 residues. CDR1 is KGHSH and CDR2 is LQKENI in the germline V gene. V was pared by 0 bases and J by 5 bases, with 10 bases between. The CDR3 bases are TGTGCCAGCTCACCACCACCGAGTAGTTATGGCTACACCTTC. Its translation: CASSPPPSSYGYTF.

This chain joins TRBV19 and TRBJ2-2, with 10 bases fitting TRBD2. The germline V gene encodes CDR1 LNHDA and CDR2 SQIVND (reference sequence). The CDR3 is 15 amino acids. J was trimmed by 6 bases and V by 7 bases; bases with no gene match: 8. Here the CDR3 reads CASIEERGGAGELFF. The CDR3 nucleotides are TGTGCCAGTATCGAGGAGCGGGGGGGCGCCGGGGAGCTGTTTTTT.

The chain employs TRBV7-2 and TRBJ2-3; TRBD1 is a possible D gene (5 bases). Germline loops: CDR1 SGHTA, CDR2 FQGNSA. This CDR3 spans 14 amino acids. Trimming shortened V by 5 bases and J by 3 bases, and 12 bases separated the two germline ends. CDR3 sequence reads: CASSRGQGTDTQYF. The CDR3 DNA reads as TGTGCCAGCAGCCGTGGGCAGGGAACAGATACGCAGTATTTT.